This T cell receptor beta chain was observed in a study of T cell responses to AZD1222 COVID-19 vaccine. Germline V gene sequence: CDR1 SQVTM, CDR2 ANQGSEA. The CDR3 length is 15 residues. V gave up 1 base and J gave up 7 bases, with 19 bases separating them. Here immunoSEQ multiplex PCR was the method, and the copy in TCRdb shows in-frame clones only, minus some. Seen here are over 130,000 clones, approximately 91% observed once, and the top ten hold 4% to 5%. Sample: peripheral blood, taken on day 0 of AZD1222 vaccination. This chain uses TRBV29-1 with TRBJ1-2; TRBD1 is a possible D gene (5 bases). The TCR was taken from an adult in good health. The chain's CDR3 is CSVEGGRDGAIGYTF. The CDR3 DNA is TGCAGCGTTGAAGGAGGTCGGGACGGAGCTATTGGCTACACCTTC.